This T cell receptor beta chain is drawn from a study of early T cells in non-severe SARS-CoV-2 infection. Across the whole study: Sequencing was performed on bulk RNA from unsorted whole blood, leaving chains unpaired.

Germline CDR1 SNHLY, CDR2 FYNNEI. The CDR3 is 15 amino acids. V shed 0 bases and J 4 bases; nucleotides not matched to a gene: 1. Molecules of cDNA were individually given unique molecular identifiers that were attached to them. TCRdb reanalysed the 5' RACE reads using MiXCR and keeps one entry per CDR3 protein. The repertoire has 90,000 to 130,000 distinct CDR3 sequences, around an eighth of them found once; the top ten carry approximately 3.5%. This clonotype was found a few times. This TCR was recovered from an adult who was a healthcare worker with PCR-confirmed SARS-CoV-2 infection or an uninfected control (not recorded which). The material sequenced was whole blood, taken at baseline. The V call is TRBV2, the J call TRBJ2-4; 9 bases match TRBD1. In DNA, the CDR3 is TGTGCCAGCAGTGAAGCCGGGACAGGGAAAAACATTCAGTACTTC. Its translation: CASSEAGTGKNIQYF. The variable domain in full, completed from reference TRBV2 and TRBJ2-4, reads EPEVTQTPSHQVTQMGQEVILRCVPISNHLYFYWYRQILGQKVEFLVSFYNNEISEKSEIFDDQFSVERPDGSNFTLKIRSTKLEDSAMYFCASSEAGTGKNIQYFGAGTRLSVL.